The present T cell receptor (beta chain) was sequenced within a study of T cells after yellow fever vaccination. From the 5' RACE reads, TCRdb called clonotypes with MiXCR, one entry per CDR3 protein. The sample includes some 220,000 distinct CDR3 sequences, 3.2% of them seen just once. V was trimmed by 5 bases and J by 1 base, leaving 14 bases between them. CDR3 size: 15 residues. Germline CDR1 is SGHTA and CDR2 is FQGNSA. This clonotype was seen many times. Its cognate antigen is unknown. General study points: The presence of abundant clonotypes contaminating from the bulk population was possible in FACS-sorted repertoires.

This TCR came from a young man who received the YFV17D yellow fever vaccine. The chain uses TRBV7-2 and TRBJ2-5; D is perhaps TRBD2 (5 bases). The sample was CD4+ T cells sorted from PBMCs, taken 10 days after the yellow fever booster vaccination. CDR3 in amino acids: CASSRGSGSQETQYF. The CDR3 nucleotides read TGTGCCAGCAGCCGAGGGTCGGGATCCCAAGAGACCCAGTACTTC.